These T cell receptor beta chains were read from a single sample in a study of T-cell reconstitution after alpha-beta-depleted transplantation in children. TCRdb re-called the PCR reads through MiXCR, storing one row per CDR3 protein. Of some 80,000 distinct CDR3 sequences in the sample, around a sixth were seen once. Sequences were derived from PBMCs, mostly from graft donor cells, sampled 360 days after TCRalphabeta/CD19-depleted stem cell transplant. These receptors were taken from a male patient aged 2 to 10 who had a stem cell transplant for acute lymphoblastic leukemia, so the T cells may come from the graft donor. Both conserved end residues are trimmed from each CDR3. Some rows have no size entry. The others give once, few or many, or a class for an expanded clone.

CDR3 length | clone size | V gene | CDR3 protein
14 | many | TRBV20-1 | SARDLRVQGADTQY
13 | few | TRBV4-2 | ASSQGVAGKETQY
14 | - | TRBV4-2 | ASSPQGLAAGETQY
13 | - | TRBV14 | ASSQDTTDSYEQY
10 | many | TRBV12-3/TRBV12-4 | ASRVGAGELF
11 | few | TRBV6-1 | ASSEFHRQTQY
8 | - | TRBV25-1 | ASMGGKAF
14 | - | TRBV6-1 | ASSRAGGSSNQPQH
13 | few | TRBV7-2 | ASSLGYTRKGEQF
12 | few | TRBV3-1 | ASSQVGYQETQY
14 | - | TRBV27 | ASSLGKGPHTDTQY
13 | - | TRBV20-1 | SASWGLRYQETQY
12 | many | TRBV5-1 | ASSHGRGEETQY
13 | few | TRBV7-9 | ASSFTGGSYNEQF
11 | - | TRBV20-1 | SATKRTPYEQY
10 | - | TRBV30 | AWNQRYNEQF
11 | - | TRBV5-4 | ASSLGVNYGYT
11 | - | TRBV7-8 | ASSLISGGEQF
8 | few | TRBV29-1 | SVEEGWAF
15 | few | TRBV5-1 | ASSLVLAGVIEETQY
12 | many | TRBV27 | ASSLGPQQETQY
11 | - | TRBV11-3 | ASSRGSMGKLF
11 | few | TRBV27 | ASSLLAKETQY
12 | - | TRBV24-1 | ATSDPRGANVLT
13 | - | TRBV4-2 | ASSQATSHTGELF
12 | once | TRBV18 | ASSPRRDQETQY
13 | few | TRBV28 | ASSLDPPNGNEQF
13 | few | TRBV3-1 | ASSQTLWGYNEQF
15 | many | TRBV5-1 | ASSLVPPGQGTYEQY
13 | many | TRBV5-6 | ASSLAGLQADTQY
10 | - | TRBV12-3/TRBV12-4 | ASSTGTYEQY
13 | few | TRBV6-5 | ASSYGTGGSGELF
11 | many | TRBV24-1 | ATRNPHGDTQY
13 | many | TRBV19 | ASSLRQGGNQPQH
15 | many | TRBV5-1 | ASSLSPRGASDTEAF
14 | few | TRBV12-3/TRBV12-4 | ASSLASGGSTDTQY
13 | - | TRBV10-3 | AISEYLLADYEQY
11 | many | TRBV12-3/TRBV12-4 | ASSFWGQGMAF
12 | few | TRBV7-9 | ASSLASSKETQY
13 | - | TRBV6-1 | ASSEGTSGRETQY
13 | - | TRBV25-1 | ASRRPGLASNEQF
13 | few | TRBV29-1 | SVDRGSGTYNEQF
13 | few | TRBV12-3/TRBV12-4 | ASSLAAGGAPEAF
14 | - | TRBV19 | ASSIARTSAQETQY
14 | few | TRBV20-1 | SARRGGYRGTDTQY
13 | few | TRBV12-3/TRBV12-4 | ASSLRGLSNQPQH